This TCR beta chain was sequenced during a study of beta chain features in type 1 diabetes. Study-wide background: The study examined 107,917,701 sorted cells across all samples. Study results and caveats: Shorter TCRB CDR3s, moderately but significantly so, were found in Type 1 diabetes patients in all four CD4+ subsets.

A few counts support this clone. Its target is not known. What was sequenced were expressed TCRB transcripts, since all of the isolated RNA had been reverse transcribed. Clones were sequenced by immunoSEQ multiplex PCR, and TCRdb holds only the in-frame ones, with some missing. The data hold under 400,000 clones, with approximately 15% observed a single time. V was trimmed by 6 bases and J by 2 bases, leaving 14 bases between them. CDR1 and CDR2 (germline): SGHDT, YYEEEE. This CDR3 region has 14 residues. This receptor was identified in a man aged 25 to 40 in good health. Sequencing input: central memory CD4+ T cells from blood. V gene TRBV5-6 combines with J gene TRBJ1-2; no clear D gene. The CDR3, as DNA: TGTGCCAGCATCGTGAAGCGCGGGAACTATGGCTACACCTTC. Residues: CASIVKRGNYGYTF.